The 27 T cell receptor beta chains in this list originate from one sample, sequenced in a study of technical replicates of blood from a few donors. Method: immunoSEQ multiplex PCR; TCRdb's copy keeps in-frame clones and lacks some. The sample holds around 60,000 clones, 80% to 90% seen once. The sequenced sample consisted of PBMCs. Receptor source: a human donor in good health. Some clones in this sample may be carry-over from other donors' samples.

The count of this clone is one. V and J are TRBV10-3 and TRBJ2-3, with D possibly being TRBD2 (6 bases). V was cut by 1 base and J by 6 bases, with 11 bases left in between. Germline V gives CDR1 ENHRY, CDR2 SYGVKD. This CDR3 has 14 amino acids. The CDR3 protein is CAISEWASEDTQYF. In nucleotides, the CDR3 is TGTGCCATCAGTGAGTGGGCTAGCGAGGATACGCAGTATTTT.

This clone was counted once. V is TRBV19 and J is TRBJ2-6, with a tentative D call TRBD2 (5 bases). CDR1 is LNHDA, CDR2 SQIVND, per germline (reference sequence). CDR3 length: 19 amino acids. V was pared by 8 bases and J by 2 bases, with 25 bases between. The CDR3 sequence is CASCSSRFTTEAGANVLTF. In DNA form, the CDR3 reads TGTGCCAGTTGTAGCAGTCGTTTCACGACGGAGGCTGGGGCCAACGTCCTGACTTTC.

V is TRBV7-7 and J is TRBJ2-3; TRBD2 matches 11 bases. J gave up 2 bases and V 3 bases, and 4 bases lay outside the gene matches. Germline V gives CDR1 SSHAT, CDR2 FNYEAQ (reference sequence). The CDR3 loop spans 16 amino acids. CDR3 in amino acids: CASSFGTSGLTDTQYF. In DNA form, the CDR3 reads TGTGCCAGCAGCTTTGGGACTAGCGGACTCACAGATACGCAGTATTTT.

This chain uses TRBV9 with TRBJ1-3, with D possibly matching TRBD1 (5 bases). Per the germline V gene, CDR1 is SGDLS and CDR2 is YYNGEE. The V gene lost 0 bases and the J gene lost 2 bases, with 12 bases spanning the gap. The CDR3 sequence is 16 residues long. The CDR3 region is CASSVVQGWAGNTIYF. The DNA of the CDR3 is TGTGCCAGCAGCGTAGTTCAGGGTTGGGCTGGAAACACCATATATTTT. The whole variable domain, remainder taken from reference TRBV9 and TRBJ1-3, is DSGVTQTPKHLITATGQRVTLRCSPRSGDLSVYWYQQSLDQGLQFLIQYYNGEERAKGNILERFSAQQFPDLHSELNLSSLELGDSALYFCASSVVQGWAGNTIYFGEGSWLTVV.

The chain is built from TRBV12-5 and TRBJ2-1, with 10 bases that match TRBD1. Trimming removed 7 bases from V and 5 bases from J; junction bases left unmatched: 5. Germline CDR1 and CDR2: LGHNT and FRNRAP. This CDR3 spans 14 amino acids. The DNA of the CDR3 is TGTGCTAGTGCCACGGGACAGGGGAACAATGAGCAGTTCTTC. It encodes CASATGQGNNEQFF.

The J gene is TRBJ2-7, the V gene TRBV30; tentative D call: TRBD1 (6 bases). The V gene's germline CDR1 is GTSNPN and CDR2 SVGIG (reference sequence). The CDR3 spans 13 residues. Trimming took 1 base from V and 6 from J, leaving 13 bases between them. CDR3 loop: CAWSGGPRGEQYF. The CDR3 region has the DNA TGTGCCTGGAGTGGGGGACCCAGGGGCGAGCAGTACTTC.

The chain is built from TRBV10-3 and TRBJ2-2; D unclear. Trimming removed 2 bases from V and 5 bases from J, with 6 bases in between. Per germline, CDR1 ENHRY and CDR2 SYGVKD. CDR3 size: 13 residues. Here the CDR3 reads CAISEQVTGELFF. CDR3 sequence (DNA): TGTGCCATCAGTGAGCAGGTGACCGGGGAGCTGTTTTTT.

The DNA for the CDR3 is TGTGCCAGCAGTTCCACCGCGGGGACCTACGAGCAGTACTTC. Encoded protein: CASSSTAGTYEQYF. This chain links TRBV6-6 with TRBJ2-7, with a possible D match to TRBD2 (6 bases). Trimming pared 4 bases from V and 2 bases from J, leaving 12 bases between. The CDR3 totals 14 residues. Germline V gene data show CDR1 as MNHNY and CDR2 as SVGAGI (reference sequence).

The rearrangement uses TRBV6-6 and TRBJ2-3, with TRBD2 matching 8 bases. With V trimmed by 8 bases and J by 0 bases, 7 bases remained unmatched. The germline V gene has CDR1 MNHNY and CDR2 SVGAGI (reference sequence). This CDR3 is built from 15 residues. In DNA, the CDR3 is TGTGCCAGCTTCGCCGGGGGGGGAAGCACAGATACGCAGTATTTT. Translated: CASFAGGGSTDTQYF.

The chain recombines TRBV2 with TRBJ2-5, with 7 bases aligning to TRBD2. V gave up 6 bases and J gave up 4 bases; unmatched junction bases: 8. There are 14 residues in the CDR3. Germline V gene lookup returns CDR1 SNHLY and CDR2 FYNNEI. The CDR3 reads CASRPSVAGETQYF. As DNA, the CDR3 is TGTGCCAGCAGGCCCTCGGTAGCGGGAGAGACCCAGTACTTC.

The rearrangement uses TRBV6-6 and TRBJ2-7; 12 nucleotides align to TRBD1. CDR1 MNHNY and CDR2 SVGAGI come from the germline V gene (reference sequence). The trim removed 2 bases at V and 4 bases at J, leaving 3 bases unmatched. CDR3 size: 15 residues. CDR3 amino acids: CASSYGTGGEYEQYF. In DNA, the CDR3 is TGTGCCAGCAGTTACGGGACAGGGGGCGAGTACGAGCAGTACTTC.

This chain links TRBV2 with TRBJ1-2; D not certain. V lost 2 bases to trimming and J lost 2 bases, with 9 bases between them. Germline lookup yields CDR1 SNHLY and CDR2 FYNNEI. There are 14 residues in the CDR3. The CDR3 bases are TGTGCCAGCAGTGAATCGCCACGGAACTATGGCTACACCTTC. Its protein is CASSESPRNYGYTF.

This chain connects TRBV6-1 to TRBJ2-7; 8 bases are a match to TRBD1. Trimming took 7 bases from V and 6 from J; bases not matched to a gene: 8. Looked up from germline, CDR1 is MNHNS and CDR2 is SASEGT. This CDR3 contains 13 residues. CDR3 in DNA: TGTGCCAGCAACCCGACAGGGGCTAGCGAGCAGTACTTC. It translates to CASNPTGASEQYF.

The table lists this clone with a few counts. CDR3: CASSHHPGQILFSNQPQHF. In DNA, the CDR3 is TGTGCCAGTAGCCATCACCCGGGACAGATACTATTTAGCAATCAGCCCCAGCATTTT. The rearrangement links TRBV19 to TRBJ1-5; 7 nucleotides align to TRBD1. V lost 6 bases, J lost 0 bases, and 17 bases stayed unmatched. This CDR3 is built from 19 residues. Germline assignment: CDR1 LNHDA and CDR2 SQIVND (reference sequence).

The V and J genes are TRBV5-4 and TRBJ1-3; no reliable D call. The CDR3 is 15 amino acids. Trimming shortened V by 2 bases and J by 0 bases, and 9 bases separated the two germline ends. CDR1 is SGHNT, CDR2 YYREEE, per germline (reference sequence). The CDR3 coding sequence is TGTGCCAGCAGCTTCACTGCAGGCTCTGGAAACACCATATATTTT. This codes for CASSFTAGSGNTIYF.

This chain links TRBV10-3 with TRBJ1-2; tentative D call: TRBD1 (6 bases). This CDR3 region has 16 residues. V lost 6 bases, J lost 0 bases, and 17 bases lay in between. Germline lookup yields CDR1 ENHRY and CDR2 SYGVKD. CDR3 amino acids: CAIRVTGRRTNYGYTF. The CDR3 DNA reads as TGTGCCATCAGGGTTACAGGGAGAAGGACTAACTATGGCTACACCTTC.

CDR3 nucleotides: TGCAGTGCTAGAGGCCTAGGTGAGCAGTTCTTC. Translated, it gives CSARGLGEQFF. The chain links TRBV20-1 to TRBJ2-1; D is unclear. Germline CDR1 DFQATT, CDR2 SNEGSKA (reference sequence). The CDR3 is 11 amino acids. Trimming cost V 1 base and J 9 bases, with 7 bases left between them.

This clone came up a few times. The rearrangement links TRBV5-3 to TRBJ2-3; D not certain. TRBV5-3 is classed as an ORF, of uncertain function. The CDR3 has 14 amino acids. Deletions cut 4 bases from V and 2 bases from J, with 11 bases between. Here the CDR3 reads CARSLPPPTDTQYF. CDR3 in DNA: TGTGCCAGAAGCCTACCCCCCCCCACAGATACGCAGTATTTT.

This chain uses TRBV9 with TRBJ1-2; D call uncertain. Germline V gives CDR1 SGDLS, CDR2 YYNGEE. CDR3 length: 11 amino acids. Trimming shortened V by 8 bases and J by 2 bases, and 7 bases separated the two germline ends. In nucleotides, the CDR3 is TGTGCCAGTGAGAACAACTATGGCTACACCTTC. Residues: CASENNYGYTF.

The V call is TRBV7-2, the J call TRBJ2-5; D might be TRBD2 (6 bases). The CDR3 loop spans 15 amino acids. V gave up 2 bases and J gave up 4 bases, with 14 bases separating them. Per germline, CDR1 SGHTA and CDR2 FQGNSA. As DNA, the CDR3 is TGTGCCAGCAGCTTACGCACGGCTAGCGTAGAGACCCAGTACTTC. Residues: CASSLRTASVETQYF.

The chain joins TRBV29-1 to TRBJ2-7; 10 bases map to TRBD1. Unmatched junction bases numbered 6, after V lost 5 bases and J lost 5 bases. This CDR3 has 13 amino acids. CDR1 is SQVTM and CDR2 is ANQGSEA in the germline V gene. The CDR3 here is CSVKGQGSNEQYF. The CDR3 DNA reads TGCAGCGTTAAGGGACAGGGGAGCAACGAGCAGTACTTC.

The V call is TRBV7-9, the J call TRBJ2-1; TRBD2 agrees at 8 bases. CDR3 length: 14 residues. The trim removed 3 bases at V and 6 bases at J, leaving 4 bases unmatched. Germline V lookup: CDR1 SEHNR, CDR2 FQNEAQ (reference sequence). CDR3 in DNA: TGTGCCAGCAGCTTCACCGGGACTAGCAATGAGCAGTTCTTC. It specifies CASSFTGTSNEQFF.

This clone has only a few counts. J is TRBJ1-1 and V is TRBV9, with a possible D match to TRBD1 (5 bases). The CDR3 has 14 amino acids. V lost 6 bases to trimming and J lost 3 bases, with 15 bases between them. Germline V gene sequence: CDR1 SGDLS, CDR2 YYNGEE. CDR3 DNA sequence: TGTGCCAGCAATGAGGGACTGGCTTACACTGAAGCTTTCTTT. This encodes CASNEGLAYTEAFF.

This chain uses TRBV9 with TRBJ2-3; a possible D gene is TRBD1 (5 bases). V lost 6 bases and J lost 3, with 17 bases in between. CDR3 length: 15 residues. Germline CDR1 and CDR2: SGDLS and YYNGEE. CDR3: CASTYSGHKTDTQYF. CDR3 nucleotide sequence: TGTGCCAGCACGTACTCCGGACACAAAACAGATACGCAGTATTTT.

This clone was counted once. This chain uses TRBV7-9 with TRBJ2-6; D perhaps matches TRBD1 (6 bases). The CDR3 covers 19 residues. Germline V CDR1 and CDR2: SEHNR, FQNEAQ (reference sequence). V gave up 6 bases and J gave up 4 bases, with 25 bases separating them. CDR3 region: CASRQTQRQAVSGANVLTF. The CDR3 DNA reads TGTGCCAGCAGACAAACCCAAAGACAGGCCGTGTCAGGGGCCAACGTCCTGACTTTC.

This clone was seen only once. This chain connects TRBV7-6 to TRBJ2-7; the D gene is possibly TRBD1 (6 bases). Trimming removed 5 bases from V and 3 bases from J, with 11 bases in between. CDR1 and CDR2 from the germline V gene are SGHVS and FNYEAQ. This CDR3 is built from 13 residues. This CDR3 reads CASSRTGNYEQYF. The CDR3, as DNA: TGTGCCAGCAGCCGTACAGGGAACTACGAGCAGTACTTC. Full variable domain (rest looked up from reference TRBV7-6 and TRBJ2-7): GAGVSQSPRYKVTKRGQDVALRCDPISGHVSLYWYRQALGQGPEFLTYFNYEAQQDKSGLPNDRFSAERPEGSISTLTIQRTEQRDSAMYRCASSRTGNYEQYFGPGTRLTVT.

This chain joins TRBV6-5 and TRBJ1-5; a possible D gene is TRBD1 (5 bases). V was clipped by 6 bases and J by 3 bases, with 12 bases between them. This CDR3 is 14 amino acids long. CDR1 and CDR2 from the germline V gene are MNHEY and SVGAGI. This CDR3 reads CASSSDSANQPQHF. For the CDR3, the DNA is TGTGCCAGCAGCAGTGACAGTGCCAATCAGCCCCAGCATTTT.